This T cell receptor beta chain appears in the sequencing data of a study of blood T cell repertoires in COVID-19. Study-level background: COVID-19 samples from acute and convalescent phases originated in the United States, Italy and Spain. From T cells, B-cell-depleted T cells, or PBMCs came the material, which was cDNA or gDNA.

One Seattle source followed patients from active infection through their disease course. Original processing notes: Estimates of nucleated cell counts were drawn from the amplification of reference gene primers. TCRdb keeps only in-frame clones here, not all; method: immunoSEQ multiplex PCR. V and J calls and clone size come straight from that table; D and trimming were deduced from the DNA. Here the sample spans roughly 240,000 clones, about 82% being singletons. This clone was seen only a few times. The germline gives CDR1 SGHAT, CDR2 FQNNGV. After removal of 5 bases from V and 1 base from J, the junction contained 4 bases not matched to a gene. This CDR3 comprises 14 residues.

V is TRBV11-2 and J is TRBJ1-2; 7 nucleotides match TRBD1. Sample: peripheral blood. This receptor was identified in a man between 45 and 60 years old with COVID-19, enrolled during active disease. CDR3 in DNA: TGTGCCAGCAGCCCGGACAGGTTTAACTATGGCTACACCTTC. Amino acids: CASSPDRFNYGYTF. The variable domain in full, with the rest retrieved from reference TRBV11-2 and TRBJ1-2, is EAGVAQSPRYKIIEKRQSVAFWCNPISGHATLYWYQQILGQGPKLLIQFQNNGVVDDSQLPKDRFSAERLKGVDSTLKIQPAKLEDSAVYLCASSPDRFNYGYTFGSGTRLTVV.